Presented here are 14 T cell receptor beta chains from one specimen sequenced in a study of immune heterogeneity within non-small cell lung tumors. Template input was genomic DNA from bulk tumor (around 610 ng per sample). The authors collected several far-apart biopsies from each primary tumor during surgery. Surgery that was curative in intent was performed on patients with untreated, newly diagnosed non-small cell lung cancer. It was a multiplex PCR that amplified TCR beta CDR3, with 32 V and 13 J primers. TCRdb re-analysed the multiplex PCR reads in MiXCR, keeping a single row per CDR3 protein. This repertoire shows 2,500 to 3,500 distinct CDR3 sequences, 50% to 60% found once; its top ten account for over 9.5%. Sequencing used lung tumor tissue. The receptors were sampled from a man aged 65 to 85 with non-small cell lung cancer.

The V and J genes are TRBV5-1 and TRBJ2-5; possible D gene TRBD2, 6 bases. The length of the CDR3 is 13 residues. Germline-derived CDR1 and CDR2 are SGHRS and YFSETQ. V lost 5 bases and J lost 2, with 10 bases in between. Here the CDR3 reads CASRRDLQETQYF. The CDR3 nucleotides read TGCGCCAGCAGAAGGGACTTACAAGAGACCCAGTACTTC.

This sequence joins TRBV27 and TRBJ2-1, with TRBD2 identical over 11 bases. The CDR3 consists of 16 residues. In germline, CDR1 is MNHEY, CDR2 SMNVEV (reference sequence). J gave up 6 bases and V 4 bases, and 8 bases lay outside the gene matches. The DNA for the CDR3 is TGTGCCAGCAGTTCCGGAAGACTAGCGGGACCCAATGAGCAGTTCTTC. It encodes CASSSGRLAGPNEQFF.

This chain connects TRBV12-3 or TRBV12-4 to TRBJ1-2; D unclear. CDR3 length: 14 amino acids. The germline V and J ends were trimmed by 5 bases and 0 bases, with 10 bases remaining between them. The CDR3 region has the DNA TGTGCCAGCAGTCCTCGGGATGCTAACTATGGCTACACCTTC. Translating gives CASSPRDANYGYTF.

Comments on this clonotype: Sequence at one end of the junction differs from germline and may be a read error. The chain has TRBV20-1 and TRBJ2-2; TRBD2 is a possible D gene (6 bases). CDR1 is DFQATT and CDR2 is SNEGSKA in the germline V gene (reference sequence). CDR3 size: 12 residues. CDR3 residues: CSAWSNTGGLFF. DNA for the CDR3: TGCAGTGCCTGGTCGAACACCGGGGGGCTGTTTTTT.

The chain employs TRBV19 and TRBJ2-2; D gene uncertain. This CDR3 spans 14 amino acids. Germline values: CDR1 LNHDA, CDR2 SQIVND (reference sequence). Trimming left V 3 bases short and J 5 bases short, with 10 bases between. CDR3 sequence reads: CASSIAVKTGELFF. CDR3 nucleotide sequence: TGTGCCAGTAGTATTGCGGTAAAGACCGGGGAGCTGTTTTTT.

The chain combines TRBV2 with TRBJ1-2; D gene unclear. From germline, CDR1 is SNHLY and CDR2 FYNNEI. Trimming removed 6 bases from V and 2 bases from J, with 13 bases in between. This CDR3 spans 14 amino acids. The DNA for the CDR3 is TGTGCCAGCAGCCGGGATGCATTAAACTATGGCTACACCTTC. As protein: CASSRDALNYGYTF.

The rearrangement joins TRBV7-2 to TRBJ1-6; 7 positions match TRBD1. V lost 2 bases, J lost 7 bases, and 8 bases stayed unmatched. There are 16 residues in the CDR3. Germline V CDR1 and CDR2: SGHTA, FQGNSA. In nucleotides, the CDR3 is TGTGCCAGCAGCTTACGACAGGGTCTAGGGAATTCACCCCTCCACTTT. Protein product: CASSLRQGLGNSPLHF.

This chain joins TRBV12-3 or TRBV12-4 and TRBJ1-2; tentative D call: TRBD1 (5 bases). The CDR3 spans 14 residues. V lost 3 bases, J lost 2 bases, and 10 bases lay in between. The CDR3 DNA is TGTGCCAGCAGTTTGGGGCCCAAGAACTATGGCTACACCTTC. This sequence encodes CASSLGPKNYGYTF.

The J gene is TRBJ2-5, the V gene TRBV6-4; the D gene could be TRBD1 or TRBD2 (5 bases each). Germline CDR1 and CDR2: MRHNA and SNTAGT. This CDR3 region has 13 residues. With 6 bases removed from V and 5 bases from J, the gap between germline ends came to 13 bases. The CDR3 bases are TGTGCCAGCAGGAGGAGAGGGGATGAGACCCAGTACTTC. Encoded protein: CASRRRGDETQYF.

This chain connects TRBV30 to TRBJ2-2, with 7 bases identical to TRBD1. The germline V gene has CDR1 GTSNPN and CDR2 SVGIG (reference sequence). CDR3 length: 14 amino acids. V trimming: 2 bases; J trimming: 10 bases; junction bases outside the gene matches: 10. CDR3: CAWSLGQPREELFF. The DNA for the CDR3 is TGTGCCTGGAGTCTGGGACAGCCCAGGGAGGAGCTGTTTTTT.

This clonotype was picked up one time. The DNA of the CDR3 is TGCGCCAGCAGCTTGATGGGGCCCCCATACGAGCAGTACTTC. This translates into CASSLMGPPYEQYF. The genes are TRBV5-1 and TRBJ2-7; D perhaps matches TRBD1 (5 bases). The V gene's germline CDR1 is SGHRS and CDR2 YFSETQ. The length of the CDR3 is 14 residues. V lost 1 base, J lost 4 bases, and 12 bases lay in between.

This clonotype has just a few counts. This rearrangement joins TRBV14 to TRBJ1-2, with TRBD1 matching 9 bases. Trimming cost V 3 bases and J 4 bases; bases outside gene matches: 6. Germline CDR1 reads SGHDN; CDR2 reads FVKESK. The CDR3 is made up of 15 amino acids. The CDR3 DNA is TGTGCCAGCAGCCACGAGGGACAGGGTTTCTATGGCTACACCTTC. It specifies CASSHEGQGFYGYTF.

The gene calls are TRBV28 and TRBJ2-7; unclear D gene. V was trimmed by 5 bases and J by 3 bases, leaving 8 bases between them. Looked up from germline, CDR1 is MDHEN and CDR2 is SYDVKM. This CDR3 is 12 amino acids long. The CDR3 loop reads CASSNSYYEQYF. The CDR3 nucleotides read TGTGCCAGCAGTAACTCATACTACGAGCAGTACTTC.

This clonotype has only a few counts. The chain recombines TRBV28 with TRBJ2-7, with TRBD1 identical over 9 bases. Trimming cost V 6 bases and J 3 bases; bases outside gene matches: 3. The CDR3 runs to 13 residues. Germline V gene data show CDR1 as MDHEN and CDR2 as SYDVKM. The CDR3 DNA reads as TGTGCCAGCAGGGACAGGGGCCTCTACGAGCAGTACTTC. Residues: CASRDRGLYEQYF.